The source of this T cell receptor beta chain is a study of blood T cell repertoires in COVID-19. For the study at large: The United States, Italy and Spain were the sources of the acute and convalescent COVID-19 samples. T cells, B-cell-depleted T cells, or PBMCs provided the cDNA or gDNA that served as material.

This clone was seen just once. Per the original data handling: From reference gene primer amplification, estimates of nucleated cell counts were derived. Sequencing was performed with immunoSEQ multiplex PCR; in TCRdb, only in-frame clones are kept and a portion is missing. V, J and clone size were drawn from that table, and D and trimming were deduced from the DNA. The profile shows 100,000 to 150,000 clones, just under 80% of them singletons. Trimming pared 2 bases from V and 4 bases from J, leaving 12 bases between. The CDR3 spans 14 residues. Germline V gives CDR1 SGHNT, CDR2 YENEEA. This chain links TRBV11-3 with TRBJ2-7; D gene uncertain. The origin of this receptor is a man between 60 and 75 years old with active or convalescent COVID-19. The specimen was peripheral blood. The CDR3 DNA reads TGTGCCAGCAGCTTATCTCCTACCTCTTACGAGCAGTACTTC. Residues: CASSLSPTSYEQYF.